The 15 T cell receptor beta chains below all came from one sample that was sequenced in a study of Ad26.COV2.S vaccination and SARS-CoV-2 variants. TCRdb's table, derived via immunoSEQ multiplex PCR, lists solely in-frame clones and lacks some. The table has about 320,000 clones, roughly 88% seen once; the top ten hold about 5%. The treatment denotes: 15 to 20 received Ad26.COV2.S at low or high dose, single or two shots; five or six received placebo; per-sample allocation not given. Day 63 after the first injection of vaccine or placebo was the sampling time. The sequences come from peripheral blood, collected in a trial of Ad26.COV2.S vaccine versus placebo. All receptors derive from a person between 18 and 60 years old who received the Ad26.COV2.S COVID-19 vaccine or a placebo.

The chain recombines TRBV7-9 with TRBJ1-6; D possibly corresponds to TRBD1 (5 bases). CDR3 size: 16 residues. CDR1 and CDR2 from the germline V gene are SEHNR and FQNEAQ (reference sequence). Trimming cost V 1 base and J 9 bases, with 16 bases left between them. CDR3 residues: CASSLGAGKASSPLHF. The CDR3 DNA reads as TGTGCCAGCAGCTTAGGGGCAGGGAAGGCGAGTTCACCCCTCCACTTT. The complete variable domain, with remaining parts taken from reference TRBV7-9 and TRBJ1-6, reads DTGVSQNPRHKITKRGQNVTFRCDPISEHNRLYWYRQTLGQGPEFLTYFQNEAQLEKSRLLSDRFSAERPKGSFSTLEIQRTEQGDSAMYLCASSLGAGKASSPLHFGNGTRLTVT.

The chain uses TRBV4-3 and TRBJ2-3, with unresolved D. Germline V gene sequence: CDR1 LGHNA, CDR2 YSLEER. V lost 0 bases, J lost 0 bases, and 7 bases lay in between. The CDR3 loop spans 15 amino acids. As DNA, the CDR3 is TGCGCCAGCAGCCAAGACTGGTTGAGCACAGATACGCAGTATTTT. Translating it yields CASSQDWLSTDTQYF.

The chain joins TRBV7-2 to TRBJ2-2; 7 bases are shared with TRBD1. The CDR3 totals 15 residues. Germline V gene lookup returns CDR1 SGHTA and CDR2 FQGNSA. With V trimmed by 4 bases and J by 6 bases, 8 bases remained unmatched. The CDR3 protein is CASSWGQNGAGELFF. CDR3 DNA sequence: TGTGCCAGCAGCTGGGGACAGAATGGCGCCGGGGAGCTGTTTTTT.

The gene calls are TRBV6-5 and TRBJ2-3, with D unclear. The V gene lost 5 bases and the J gene lost 4 bases, with 13 bases spanning the gap. The CDR3 runs 14 residues. Germline CDR1 MNHEY, CDR2 SVGAGI. In DNA, the CDR3 is TGTGCCAGCAGTAACCCTTATAAAGCAGATACGCAGTATTTT. Residues: CASSNPYKADTQYF.

In DNA, the CDR3 is TGTGCCAGCAGTTACTCGATATCATTCGGGTCCAATGAGCAGTTCTTC. It translates to CASSYSISFGSNEQFF. The V call is TRBV6-2 or TRBV6-3, the J call TRBJ2-1; no clear D. The germline CDR1 and CDR2 sequences are MNHEY and SVGEGT. The V end was cut by 0 bases, the J end by 6 bases, with 15 bases between. The CDR3 length is 16 residues.

The V and J genes are TRBV11-2 and TRBJ2-3, with 9 bases fitting TRBD2. Germline V gene lookup returns CDR1 SGHAT and CDR2 FQNNGV. Losses at the gene ends were 2 bases for V and 6 bases for J; bases not matched to a gene: 12. This CDR3 region has 17 residues. The CDR3 nucleotides read TGTGCCAGCAGCTTACGGAGTAGCGGGAGTTTGGTCGATACGCAGTATTTT. It specifies CASSLRSSGSLVDTQYF.

This clone was seen once. The rearrangement joins TRBV6-5 to TRBJ1-5; TRBD1 matches 9 bases. V lost 0 bases to trimming and J lost 4 bases; unmatched junction nucleotides: 1. This CDR3 spans 15 amino acids. CDR1 is MNHEY, CDR2 SVGAGI, per germline. The CDR3 DNA is TGTGCCAGCAGTTACTCCGGACAGGGGAATCAGCCCCAGCATTTT. Protein product: CASSYSGQGNQPQHF.

V gene TRBV18 combines with J gene TRBJ1-2, with D hard to call. The V end lost 3 bases, the J end lost 1 base, and 9 bases lay between the germline ends. The CDR3 sequence is 14 residues long. Germline CDR1 is KGHSH and CDR2 is LQKENI. In nucleotides, the CDR3 is TGTGCCAGCTCACCTGAACCGGGTAACTATGGCTACACCTTC. Translating it yields CASSPEPGNYGYTF.

Worth noting for this clone: The junction departs from the called germline gene at one end, perhaps through a read error. The rearrangement joins TRBV19 to TRBJ2-1; D might be TRBD1 (6 bases). Germline lookup yields CDR1 LNHDA and CDR2 SQIVND (reference sequence). The CDR3 has 14 residues. CDR3 in DNA: TGTGCCAGCAGTAGGGGGAGCTCCTACAATGAGCAGTTCTTC. Translated, it gives CASSRGSSYNEQFF.

This chain uses TRBV11-3 with TRBJ1-2, with 11 bases that match TRBD1. V shed 1 base and J 3 bases; nucleotides not matched to a gene: 4. The CDR3 runs to 16 residues. Per the germline V gene, CDR1 is SGHNT and CDR2 is YENEEA. Written as DNA, the CDR3 is TGTGCCAGCAGCTTAGGAGGGACAGGGGGGGACTATGGCTACACCTTC. Its protein product is CASSLGGTGGDYGYTF.

This clone came up a few times. At the DNA level, this CDR3 is encoded by other sequences in the same sample as well. The V and J genes are TRBV19 and TRBJ2-2, with a possible D match to TRBD1 (5 bases). The CDR3 runs to 13 residues. Trimming removed 2 bases from V and 4 bases from J, with 5 bases in between. Per the germline V gene, CDR1 is LNHDA and CDR2 is SQIVND (reference sequence). The CDR3: CASSIQGTGELFF. The CDR3, as DNA: TGTGCCAGTAGTATACAGGGCACCGGGGAGCTGTTTTTT.

This clone was seen only once. The V call is TRBV19, the J call TRBJ1-1, with D unclear. V lost 5 bases and J 6 bases, leaving 13 bases between the germline ends. This CDR3 is 13 amino acids long. The germline CDR1 and CDR2 sequences are LNHDA and SQIVND (reference sequence). CDR3 loop: CASSARTDPEAFF. CDR3 sequence (DNA): TGTGCCAGTAGTGCCCGGACTGACCCTGAAGCTTTCTTT.

The chain has TRBV28 and TRBJ1-2; D perhaps matches TRBD1 (6 bases). V was cut by 7 bases and J by 4 bases, with 13 bases left in between. The CDR3 has 13 amino acids. Germline CDR1 MDHEN, CDR2 SYDVKM. CDR3 coding DNA: TGTGCCAGCACCTCAGGGGCAACCTATGGCTACACCTTC. It codes for CASTSGATYGYTF.

CDR3 sequence reads: CASSHLPGQETQYF. CDR3 in DNA: TGTGCCAGCAGCCATCTCCCGGGACAAGAGACCCAGTACTTC. The rearrangement links TRBV3-1 (or the pseudogene TRBV3-2) to TRBJ2-5, with D maybe TRBD2 (5 bases). Germline V lookup: CDR1 LGHDT, CDR2 YNNKEL (reference sequence). The CDR3 totals 14 residues. The V end was cut by 3 bases, the J end by 2 bases, with 10 bases between.

The chain uses TRBV30 and TRBJ2-3; the D is unclear. The V gene lost 0 bases and the J gene lost 0 bases, with 10 bases spanning the gap. The germline gives CDR1 GTSNPN, CDR2 SVGIG (reference sequence). The CDR3 loop spans 15 amino acids. The CDR3, as DNA: TGTGCCTGGAGTGTATCCCTTTTAAGCACAGATACGCAGTATTTT. This gives the protein CAWSVSLLSTDTQYF.